This T cell receptor (beta chain) was recorded in a study of blood T cells in healthy people across ages. Together with a sample-barcoded 5' primer, a J-beta primer mix was included in a second PCR lasting 7 to 11 cycles. Each CDR3 protein gets one entry after TCRdb re-called the 5' RACE reads with MiXCR. Found here are about 680,000 distinct CDR3 sequences, 45% to 50% of them singletons; the top ten hold about 32%. Sequences were obtained from blood. The receptor was isolated from a woman aged 60 to 75 in good health.

CDR3 region: CASSVEVGPREQYF. CDR3 DNA: TGTGCCAGCAGCGTAGAGGTGGGGCCTCGCGAGCAGTACTTC. The chain carries TRBV9 and TRBJ2-7, with D maybe TRBD1 (5 bases). Trimming left V 0 bases short and J 6 bases short, with 13 bases between. This CDR3 has 14 residues. Germline assignment: CDR1 SGDLS and CDR2 YYNGEE.